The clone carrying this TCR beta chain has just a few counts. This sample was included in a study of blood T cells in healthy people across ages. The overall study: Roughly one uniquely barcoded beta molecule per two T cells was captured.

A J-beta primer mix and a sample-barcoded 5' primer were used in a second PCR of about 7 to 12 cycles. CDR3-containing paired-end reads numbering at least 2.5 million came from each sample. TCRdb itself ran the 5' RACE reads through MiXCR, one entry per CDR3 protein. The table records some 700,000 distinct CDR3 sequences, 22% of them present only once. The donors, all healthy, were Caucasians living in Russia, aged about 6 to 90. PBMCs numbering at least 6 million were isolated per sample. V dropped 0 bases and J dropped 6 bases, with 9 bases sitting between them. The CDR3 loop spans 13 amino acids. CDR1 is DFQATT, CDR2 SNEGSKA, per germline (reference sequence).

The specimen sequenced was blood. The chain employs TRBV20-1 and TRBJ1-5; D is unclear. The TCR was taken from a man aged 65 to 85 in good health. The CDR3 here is CSARDRPFQPQHF. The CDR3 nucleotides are TGCAGTGCTAGAGACCGCCCATTTCAGCCCCAGCATTTT.